One sample yielded the 29 T cell receptor beta chains listed below, sequenced in a study of early T cells in non-severe SARS-CoV-2 infection. TCRdb re-analysed the 5' RACE reads in MiXCR, keeping a single row per CDR3 protein. The sample has more than 80,000 distinct CDR3 sequences, 15% to 20% seen once. Sequences were obtained from whole blood. The receptors derive from an adult who was a healthcare worker with PCR-confirmed SARS-CoV-2 infection or an uninfected control (not recorded which).

This clonotype was found a few times. This chain links TRBV28 with TRBJ1-5; D uncertain. CDR1 and CDR2 from the germline V gene are MDHEN and SYDVKM. The CDR3 has 13 amino acids. V was shortened by 5 bases and J by 6 bases, with 11 bases between the two germline ends. The chain's CDR3 is CASSTVGIQPQHF. CDR3 coding DNA: TGTGCCAGCAGTACCGTCGGGATTCAGCCCCAGCATTTT.

This clonotype was seen repeatedly, ten times or more. The rearrangement links TRBV20-1 to TRBJ1-1; perhaps TRBD1 as D (5 bases). V was cut by 3 bases and J by 2 bases, with 13 bases left in between. Germline loops: CDR1 DFQATT, CDR2 SNEGSKA (reference sequence). The CDR3 length is 14 residues. The CDR3 is CSASSPDSNTEAFF. As DNA, the CDR3 is TGCAGTGCTAGCAGCCCCGACAGTAACACTGAAGCTTTCTTT.

This clonotype was counted a few times. This sequence joins TRBV20-1 and TRBJ2-4; 8 bases line up with TRBD2. V was clipped by 0 bases and J by 5 bases; unmatched bases: 3. The CDR3 runs to 14 residues. Germline CDR1 DFQATT, CDR2 SNEGSKA (reference sequence). CDR3 loop: CSARDTGGENIQYF. The CDR3, as DNA: TGCAGTGCTAGAGATACGGGAGGGGAAAACATTCAGTACTTC.

This clonotype was found a few times. The rearrangement uses TRBV28 and TRBJ2-5; the D is unclear. Germline-derived CDR1 and CDR2 are MDHEN and SYDVKM. This CDR3 comprises 11 residues. The V end lost 8 bases, the J end lost 5 bases, and 9 bases lay between the germline ends. CDR3 residues: CASEADETQYF. The DNA of the CDR3 is TGTGCCAGCGAGGCTGATGAGACCCAGTACTTC.

At least ten counts were recorded for this clonotype. The V call is TRBV27, the J call TRBJ1-4; TRBD1 is a possible D gene (6 bases). This CDR3 has 14 amino acids. Per the germline V gene, CDR1 is MNHEY and CDR2 is SMNVEV (reference sequence). The V end was cut by 3 bases, the J end by 7 bases, with 12 bases between. CDR3 region: CASSFGGAVEKLFF. The CDR3 region has the DNA TGTGCCAGCAGTTTTGGGGGCGCGGTTGAAAAACTGTTTTTT.

This clonotype was detected a few times. V and J are TRBV6-1 and TRBJ2-2; 8 bases align to TRBD1. This CDR3 comprises 13 residues. With V trimmed by 6 bases and J by 7 bases, 4 bases remained unmatched. Germline-derived CDR1 and CDR2 are MNHNS and SASEGT. The CDR3 region has the DNA TGTGCCAGCAGGACAGGGGTTAACGGGGAGCTGTTTTTT. Its translation: CASRTGVNGELFF.

This rearrangement joins TRBV20-1 to TRBJ2-7; 7 bases are a match to TRBD2. The V segment lost 3 bases and the J segment 3 bases; nucleotides outside the gene matches: 11. CDR1 and CDR2 (germline): DFQATT, SNEGSKA (reference sequence). The length of the CDR3 is 15 residues. CDR3 nucleotide sequence: TGCAGTGCTAGGAGTAGCGGGTCTTTGGTCTACGAGCAGTACTTC. It specifies CSARSSGSLVYEQYF.

The CDR3 sequence is CASSLAPETDTQYF. The CDR3 nucleotides are TGTGCCAGCAGCTTAGCGCCTGAGACAGATACGCAGTATTTT. This chain uses TRBV7-9 with TRBJ2-3; D unclear. This CDR3 is built from 14 residues. Trimming cost V 0 bases and J 3 bases, with 7 bases left between them. The germline V gene has CDR1 SEHNR and CDR2 FQNEAQ (reference sequence).

The chain uses TRBV29-1 and TRBJ2-1; the D gene is possibly TRBD1 (7 bases). Trimming stripped 8 bases from V and 4 bases from J, with 12 bases between. Germline lookup yields CDR1 SQVTM and CDR2 ANQGSEA. CDR3 length: 12 residues. The CDR3 DNA is TGCAGCTTGCAGGGGGGATACAATGAGCAGTTCTTC. Protein product: CSLQGGYNEQFF.

This clonotype was detected a few times. The chain is built from TRBV18 and TRBJ2-5; D remains unclear. With 8 bases removed from V and 5 bases from J, the gap between germline ends came to 6 bases. The CDR3 sequence is 10 residues long. Germline values: CDR1 KGHSH, CDR2 LQKENI. CDR3 residues: CASEEETQYF. For the CDR3, the DNA is TGTGCCAGCGAGGAGGAGACCCAGTACTTC.

This clonotype has a handful of counts. The chain carries TRBV20-1 and TRBJ2-1; 9 bases are shared with TRBD2. V lost 2 bases, J lost 1 base, and 3 bases stayed unmatched. The germline gives CDR1 DFQATT, CDR2 SNEGSKA (reference sequence). The length of the CDR3 is 15 residues. The CDR3 nucleotides read TGCAGTGCTAGACGTGCGGGAGGGTCCTACAATGAGCAGTTCTTC. Translation: CSARRAGGSYNEQFF.

This clonotype was seen a few times. This chain uses TRBV7-2 with TRBJ2-7, with a tentative D call TRBD1 (6 bases). There are 15 residues in the CDR3. Germline lookup yields CDR1 SGHTA and CDR2 FQGNSA. V was shortened by 4 bases and J by 2 bases, with 15 bases between the two germline ends. The CDR3 region is CASSSDRGRTYEQYF. The CDR3 DNA reads as TGTGCCAGCAGCTCGGACAGAGGGCGAACCTACGAGCAGTACTTC.

This clonotype occurred a few times. The CDR3 DNA reads as TGCGCCAGCAGCTTGCGTGGGGGCGCAGGGAACACTGAAGCTTTCTTT. Residues: CASSLRGGAGNTEAFF. The chain joins TRBV5-1 to TRBJ1-1, with D possibly being TRBD1 (6 bases). V lost 1 base, J lost 1 base, and 14 bases lay in between. Germline assignment: CDR1 SGHRS and CDR2 YFSETQ. The CDR3 runs 16 residues.

The table lists this clonotype with many counts. The genes are TRBV6-6 and TRBJ2-1; D is ambiguous. The CDR3 runs 13 residues. The germline V gene has CDR1 MNHNY and CDR2 SVGAGI (reference sequence). Trimming pared 9 bases from V and 0 bases from J, leaving 9 bases between. Here the CDR3 DNA reads TGTGCCAGTCTCGAAAGCTCCTACAATGAGCAGTTCTTC. This translates into CASLESSYNEQFF.

V gene TRBV10-1 combines with J gene TRBJ2-7, with 9 bases that match TRBD2. The CDR3 length is 15 residues. The V gene's germline CDR1 is WNHNN and CDR2 SYGVQD (reference sequence). The ends lost 3 bases at V and 2 bases at J; junction bases unmatched: 5. CDR3 residues: CASSDSKRGAYEQYF. In nucleotides, the CDR3 is TGCGCCAGCAGTGATAGTAAGCGGGGGGCCTACGAGCAGTACTTC.

The gene calls are TRBV6-5 and TRBJ2-5; 8 bases map to TRBD1. The CDR3 extends over 15 amino acids. V shed 6 bases and J 5 bases; nucleotides not matched to a gene: 11. Germline V gives CDR1 MNHEY, CDR2 SVGAGI. CDR3 bases: TGTGCCAGCAGACCCCCGGGACAGGCAGGGGAGACCCAGTACTTC. It translates to CASRPPGQAGETQYF.

J is TRBJ2-7 and V is TRBV14; 7 nucleotides align to TRBD1. This CDR3 spans 15 amino acids. Germline V gene sequence: CDR1 SGHDN, CDR2 FVKESK. With V trimmed by 3 bases and J by 1 base, 6 bases remained unmatched. The CDR3 protein is CASSQGQLISYEQYF. The CDR3 nucleotides read TGTGCCAGCAGCCAGGGACAGCTCATATCCTACGAGCAGTACTTC.

The chain joins TRBV5-6 to TRBJ2-2; 8 positions agree with TRBD1. Trimming took 3 bases from V and 1 from J; bases not matched to a gene: 8. The CDR3 length is 17 residues. From germline, CDR1 is SGHDT and CDR2 YYEEEE. Written as DNA, the CDR3 is TGTGCCAGCAGCTCCCGGGACAGGAGAAGGAACACCGGGGAGCTGTTTTTT. It encodes CASSSRDRRRNTGELFF.

This clonotype was seen a handful of times. V usage is TRBV9 and J usage is TRBJ2-3; D is perhaps TRBD2 (6 bases). CDR3 size: 15 residues. CDR1 is SGDLS and CDR2 is YYNGEE in the germline V gene. Between the trimmed V and J ends, which lost 2 bases and 1 base, there was a span of 11 bases. CDR3 sequence (DNA): TGTGCCAGCAGCGTGGCGGGACCCGGCACAGATACGCAGTATTTT. It specifies CASSVAGPGTDTQYF.

This clonotype has more than one count but fewer than ten. V gene TRBV29-1 combines with J gene TRBJ2-1; D ambiguous. Trimming took 0 bases from V and 0 from J, leaving 12 bases between them. The germline V gene encodes CDR1 SQVTM and CDR2 ANQGSEA. The CDR3 has 16 amino acids. The CDR3 nucleotides are TGCAGCGTTGAAGAGTCGGGCGGATCCTCCTACAATGAGCAGTTCTTC. It codes for CSVEESGGSSYNEQFF.

This clonotype was seen a handful of times. This chain uses TRBV5-5 with TRBJ2-1; 9 bases fit TRBD1. Germline V gives CDR1 SGHKS, CDR2 YYEKEE (reference sequence). Trimming took 4 bases from V and 4 from J; bases not matched to a gene: 6. The CDR3 loop spans 15 amino acids. CDR3 DNA sequence: TGTGCCAGCAGCCGCGGGACAGGGATGTACAATGAGCAGTTCTTC. This sequence encodes CASSRGTGMYNEQFF.

V and J are TRBV19 and TRBJ2-1; perhaps TRBD2 as D (5 bases). The CDR3 extends over 15 amino acids. Germline V lookup: CDR1 LNHDA, CDR2 SQIVND (reference sequence). V lost 3 bases, J lost 6 bases, and 15 bases lay in between. CDR3 loop: CASSIPSGGPNEQFF. The CDR3 coding sequence is TGTGCCAGTAGTATTCCTTCGGGCGGGCCCAATGAGCAGTTCTTC.

This clonotype showed up just a few times. This chain uses TRBV7-8 with TRBJ1-4; 7 bases map to TRBD1. V dropped 1 base and J dropped 4; count of bases not matched to a gene: 6. Germline loops: CDR1 SGHVS, CDR2 FQNEAQ. The CDR3 runs 16 residues. The CDR3 region is CASSLGVQGFNEKLFF. Written as DNA, the CDR3 is TGTGCCAGCAGCTTAGGAGTACAGGGGTTTAATGAAAAACTGTTTTTT.

About this clonotype itself: At one boundary the junction diverges from the germline segment, which might be a read error. The chain recombines TRBV15 with TRBJ2-5; 10 bases are a match to TRBD1. The germline V gene encodes CDR1 LNHNV and CDR2 YYDKDF (reference sequence). The CDR3 totals 17 residues. The CDR3 nucleotides are TGTGCCACCAGGAGAGAATCCGGGACAGGGGAAATGGAGACCCAGTACTTC. Its protein product is CATRRESGTGEMETQYF.

The chain joins TRBV4-2 to TRBJ2-2; TRBD2 aligns across 13 bases. The germline CDR1 and CDR2 sequences are LGHNA and YNFKEQ. The length of the CDR3 is 19 residues. V lost 1 base and J lost 1; bases outside the gene matches: 6. The CDR3 spells CASSQGLAGGPRNTGELFF. The CDR3 nucleotides are TGTGCCAGCAGCCAAGGACTAGCGGGGGGACCACGGAACACCGGGGAGCTGTTTTTT.

The chain recombines TRBV19 with TRBJ2-5; 7 bases are shared with TRBD2. In germline, CDR1 is LNHDA, CDR2 SQIVND (reference sequence). CDR3 size: 14 residues. Germline trimming cut 1 base from V and 2 bases from J; bases unmatched to any gene: 1. CDR3 DNA sequence: TGTGCCAGTAGTATAGGGGGGGGACAAGAGACCCAGTACTTC. It codes for CASSIGGGQETQYF. The complete variable domain, with remaining parts taken from reference TRBV19 and TRBJ2-5, reads DGGITQSPKYLFRKEGQNVTLSCEQNLNHDAMYWYRQDPGQGLRLIYYSQIVNDFQKGDIAEGYSVSREKKESFPLTVTSAQKNPTAFYLCASSIGGGQETQYFGPGTRLLVL.

In this sample, this clonotype turned up many times. The chain joins TRBV20-1 to TRBJ2-5; no clear D gene. The length of the CDR3 is 12 residues. Germline lookup yields CDR1 DFQATT and CDR2 SNEGSKA (reference sequence). The germline V and J ends were trimmed by 6 bases and 1 base, with 9 bases remaining between them. The DNA for the CDR3 is TGCAGTGCAAATAGTATCCAAGAGACCCAGTACTTC. Translation: CSANSIQETQYF.

This clonotype was observed once. The chain couples TRBV7-9 to TRBJ1-2; the match to TRBD1 covers 10 bases. The CDR3 is 14 amino acids. J was trimmed by 4 bases and V by 2 bases; bases with no gene match: 1. The V gene's germline CDR1 is SEHNR and CDR2 FQNEAQ (reference sequence). The CDR3 is CASSLRTGGYGYTF. Written as DNA, the CDR3 is TGTGCCAGCAGCTTAAGGACAGGGGGCTATGGCTACACCTTC.

This clonotype was counted only a few times. The chain combines TRBV6-2 or TRBV6-3 with TRBJ2-1; TRBD2 matches at 8 bases. This CDR3 region has 14 residues. Germline CDR1 MNHEY, CDR2 SVGEGT. The J segment lost 6 bases and the V segment lost 9 bases, leaving 10 bases of the junction unmatched. The CDR3 protein is CARGPGLEFNEQFF. CDR3 DNA sequence: TGTGCCAGAGGTCCGGGACTAGAGTTCAATGAGCAGTTCTTC.